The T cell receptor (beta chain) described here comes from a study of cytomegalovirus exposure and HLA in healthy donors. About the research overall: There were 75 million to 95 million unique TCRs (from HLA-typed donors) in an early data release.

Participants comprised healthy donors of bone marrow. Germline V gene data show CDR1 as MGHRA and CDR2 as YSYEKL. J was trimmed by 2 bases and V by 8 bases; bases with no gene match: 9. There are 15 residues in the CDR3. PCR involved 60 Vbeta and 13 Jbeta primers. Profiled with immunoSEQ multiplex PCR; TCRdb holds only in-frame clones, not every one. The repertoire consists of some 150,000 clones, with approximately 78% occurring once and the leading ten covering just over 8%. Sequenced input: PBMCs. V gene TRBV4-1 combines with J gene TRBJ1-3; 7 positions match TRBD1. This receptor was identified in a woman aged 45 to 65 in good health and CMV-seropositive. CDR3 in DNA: TGCGCCAGCTCCACTATCGACAGGGCTGGAAACACCATATATTTT. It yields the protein CASSTIDRAGNTIYF.